This passage covers 21 T cell receptor beta chains from one sample sequenced in a study of beta chain features in type 1 diabetes. Every isolated RNA sample was fully reverse transcribed, so sequencing captured expressed TCRB transcripts. Libraries were prepared by immunoSEQ multiplex PCR; TCRdb keeps only in-frame clonotypes and omits some of them. The table has around 240,000 clones, around 65% seen once. The source material was naive CD4+ T cells from blood. These receptors came from a man younger than 45 in good health.

The chain couples TRBV9 to TRBJ2-3, with 8 bases fitting TRBD2. The CDR3 consists of 13 residues. Germline V gene sequence: CDR1 SGDLS, CDR2 YYNGEE. The ends lost 6 bases at V and 4 bases at J; junction bases unmatched: 4. The CDR3 DNA follows: TGTGCCAGCACCGGACTAGCAGCAGATACGCAGTATTTT. Amino acid sequence: CASTGLAADTQYF.

V is TRBV29-1 and J is TRBJ2-3, with 8 bases fitting TRBD2. With 2 bases clipped from V and 4 bases from J, the junction kept 8 bases outside the gene matches. This CDR3 has 15 amino acids. Germline lookup yields CDR1 SQVTM and CDR2 ANQGSEA. In DNA, the CDR3 is TGCAGCGTTGAATGGGCCGGGAGGGCCCCAGATACGCAGTATTTT. Encoded protein: CSVEWAGRAPDTQYF.

This clone was detected once. The chain is built from TRBV7-2 and TRBJ2-3; the match to TRBD2 covers 11 bases. This CDR3 has 17 amino acids. Unmatched junction bases numbered 9, after V lost 1 base and J lost 6 bases. Germline values: CDR1 SGHTA, CDR2 FQGNSA. In DNA form, the CDR3 reads TGTGCCAGCAGCTTAGAGATAGCGGGAGGGCCTTTGGATACGCAGTATTTT. Translating it yields CASSLEIAGGPLDTQYF.

CDR3 sequence: CASNRGRADTQYF. As DNA, the CDR3 is TGTGCCAGCAACCGGGGTCGGGCAGATACGCAGTATTTT. The genes are TRBV7-9 and TRBJ2-3; D might be TRBD2 (5 bases). Germline loops: CDR1 SEHNR, CDR2 FQNEAQ (reference sequence). CDR3 length equals 13 residues. V shed 7 bases and J shed 4 bases, with 12 bases lying between them.

Only one count was recorded for this clone. The V gene is TRBV15, the J gene TRBJ2-7; D assignment may be TRBD1 or TRBD2 (5 bases each). The germline V gene encodes CDR1 LNHNV and CDR2 YYDKDF (reference sequence). CDR3 length: 17 residues. Trimming took 0 bases from V and 6 from J, leaving 21 bases between them. The CDR3 nucleotides are TGTGCCACCAGCAGAGATCTGGGGCAACTGAGGGCGGGCGAGCAGTACTTC. Residues: CATSRDLGQLRAGEQYF. The variable domain in full, completed from reference TRBV15 and TRBJ2-7, reads DAMVIQNPRYQVTQFGKPVTLSCSQTLNHNVMYWYQQKSSQAPKLLFHYYDKDFNNEADTPDNFQSRRPNTSFCFLDIRSPGLGDTAMYLCATSRDLGQLRAGEQYFGPGTRLTVT.

The chain links TRBV14 to TRBJ2-1, with 7 bases lining up with TRBD2. The J segment lost 6 bases and the V segment lost 4 bases, leaving 6 bases of the junction unmatched. CDR3 length equals 14 residues. The germline V gene has CDR1 SGHDN and CDR2 FVKESK. CDR3: CASSPSASGNEQFF. The CDR3 DNA sequence: TGTGCCAGCAGCCCATCGGCTAGCGGCAATGAGCAGTTCTTC.

This clone was observed a few times. CDR3 nucleotide sequence: TGTGCCAGCAGCCCCGGACTCCTTGGCGCAGATACGCAGTATTTT. This gives the protein CASSPGLLGADTQYF. The gene calls are TRBV7-2 and TRBJ2-3; a possible D gene is TRBD2 (5 bases). The CDR3 is 15 residues long. CDR1 and CDR2 (germline): SGHTA, FQGNSA. The V end lost 5 bases, the J end lost 4 bases, and 16 bases lay between the germline ends. The variable domain in full, completed from reference TRBV7-2 and TRBJ2-3, reads GAGVSQSPSNKVTEKGKDVELRCDPISGHTALYWYRQSLGQGLEFLIYFQGNSAPDKSGLPSDRFSAERTGGSVSTLTIQRTQQEDSAVYLCASSPGLLGADTQYFGPGTRLTVL.

This clone appeared a few times. The genes are TRBV5-1 and TRBJ2-6; D is unclear. The CDR3 is 15 amino acids. Trimming shortened V by 4 bases and J by 0 bases, and 8 bases separated the two germline ends. Germline V gives CDR1 SGHRS, CDR2 YFSETQ. CDR3 DNA: TGCGCCAGCAGCCCGCCAAGCTCTGGGGCCAACGTCCTGACTTTC. Protein: CASSPPSSGANVLTF.

The V gene is TRBV29-1, the J gene TRBJ2-3; TRBD1 agrees at 7 bases. The junction had 5 bases not matched to a gene; V was cut back by 6 bases and J by 2 bases. The CDR3 is made up of 13 amino acids. The V gene's germline CDR1 is SQVTM and CDR2 ANQGSEA. In DNA form, the CDR3 reads TGCAGCGTCGAGGGACAGCACACAGATACGCAGTATTTT. It yields the protein CSVEGQHTDTQYF.

This sequence joins TRBV29-1 and TRBJ1-2, with TRBD1 matching 9 bases. Germline V lookup: CDR1 SQVTM, CDR2 ANQGSEA. There are 12 residues in the CDR3. Trimming at V came to 4 bases and at J to 4 bases, leaving 1 base not matched to a gene. The CDR3 DNA reads as TGCAGCGTTGCGACAGGGGGCTATGGCTACACCTTC. This translates into CSVATGGYGYTF.

The table lists this clone with a few counts. The V and J genes are TRBV28 and TRBJ2-1; D might be TRBD2 (6 bases). Germline V gene lookup returns CDR1 MDHEN and CDR2 SYDVKM. Trimming cost V 7 bases and J 3 bases, with 13 bases left between them. The CDR3 is made up of 14 amino acids. In DNA form, the CDR3 reads TGTGCCAGCAACAGCGGGCAAGACTACAATGAGCAGTTCTTC. Protein product: CASNSGQDYNEQFF.

Worth noting for this clone: At one end the junction does not follow the germline gene, possibly because of a read error. The rearrangement links TRBV20-1 to TRBJ2-1, with TRBD2 identical over 11 bases. This CDR3 spans 11 amino acids. Germline V gene lookup returns CDR1 DFQATT and CDR2 SNEGSKA (reference sequence). Here the CDR3 reads CSARISGRAIF. The CDR3 DNA reads as TGCAGTGCTAGAATTAGCGGGAGGGCGATCTTC.

The V and J genes are TRBV7-9 and TRBJ2-1; TRBD2 matches at 9 bases. V trimming: 2 bases; J trimming: 4 bases; junction bases outside the gene matches: 3. This CDR3 spans 15 amino acids. Germline CDR1 and CDR2: SEHNR and FQNEAQ (reference sequence). The CDR3 sequence is CASSLLAGTYNEQFF. CDR3 DNA sequence: TGTGCCAGCAGCTTACTAGCGGGGACTTACAATGAGCAGTTCTTC.

The chain links TRBV4-1 to TRBJ1-4; D unclear. This CDR3 region has 15 residues. Trimming took off 2 bases at V and 0 bases at J, with 7 bases between the two ends. CDR1 and CDR2 (germline): MGHRA, YSYEKL. The CDR3 sequence: CASSQLPATNEKLFF. The DNA of the CDR3 is TGCGCCAGCAGCCAACTGCCCGCAACTAATGAAAAACTGTTTTTT.

This clone was recorded once. This sequence joins TRBV29-1 and TRBJ1-1, with D uncertain. The V end lost 0 bases, the J end lost 4 bases, and 6 bases lay between the germline ends. Germline values: CDR1 SQVTM, CDR2 ANQGSEA. The length of the CDR3 is 12 residues. The CDR3 nucleotides are TGCAGCGTTGAAGATCGGCCCACTGAAGCTTTCTTT. This sequence encodes CSVEDRPTEAFF.

The rearrangement joins TRBV29-1 to TRBJ2-4; TRBD1 might be the D (6 bases). V lost 0 bases, J lost 7 bases, and 10 bases lay in between. The germline V gene encodes CDR1 SQVTM and CDR2 ANQGSEA. This CDR3 has 13 residues. The CDR3: CSVEEYQGNIQYF. CDR3 nucleotides: TGCAGCGTTGAAGAGTATCAGGGGAACATTCAGTACTTC.

This chain joins TRBV30 and TRBJ2-6, with 8 bases fitting TRBD1. Germline values: CDR1 GTSNPN, CDR2 SVGIG (reference sequence). This CDR3 is 14 amino acids long. Unmatched junction bases numbered 2, after V lost 5 bases and J lost 2 bases. The CDR3 region has the DNA TGTGCCTGGGACAGGGGAGCTGGGGCCAACGTCCTGACTTTC. Encoded protein: CAWDRGAGANVLTF. The full variable domain, completed using reference TRBV30 and TRBJ2-6, is SQTIHQWPATLVQPVGSPLSLECTVEGTSNPNLYWYRQAAGRGLQLLFYSVGIGQISSEVPQNLSASRPQDRQFILSSKKLLLSDSGFYLCAWDRGAGANVLTFGAGSRLTVL.

The chain combines TRBV2 with TRBJ2-7; possibly TRBD2 for D (6 bases). The V end was cut by 7 bases, the J end by 9 bases, with 28 bases between. CDR3 length: 16 residues. Germline loops: CDR1 SNHLY, CDR2 FYNNEI. CDR3 DNA: TGTGCCAGCACCGGAATGGTGGGGGGAGTATCTACGCTGCAGTACTTC. It yields the protein CASTGMVGGVSTLQYF.

The chain uses TRBV30 and TRBJ1-1; 7 nucleotides align to TRBD1. This CDR3 comprises 12 residues. V was pared by 6 bases and J by 2 bases, with 3 bases of the junction left unmatched. From germline, CDR1 is GTSNPN and CDR2 SVGIG (reference sequence). CDR3 amino acids: CACGTANTEAFF. The CDR3 DNA sequence: TGTGCCTGCGGGACAGCCAACACTGAAGCTTTCTTT.

V and J are TRBV19 and TRBJ2-5; 12 bases map to TRBD2. The CDR3 sequence is 15 residues long. Trimming removed 5 bases from V and 4 bases from J; junction bases left unmatched: 5. The germline gives CDR1 LNHDA, CDR2 SQIVND (reference sequence). CDR3 coding DNA: TGTGCCAGTAGTCCTCTAGCGGGAGGGGCAGAGACCCAGTACTTC. It translates to CASSPLAGGAETQYF.

This clone occurred a few times. V usage is TRBV20-1 and J usage is TRBJ2-3; D unclear. The CDR3 runs to 11 residues. The V end lost 4 bases, the J end lost 4 bases, and 6 bases lay between the germline ends. Germline V gene sequence: CDR1 DFQATT, CDR2 SNEGSKA (reference sequence). As DNA, the CDR3 is TGCAGTGCTACTTTCGCAGATACGCAGTATTTT. Translation gives CSATFADTQYF.